This TCR beta chain comes out of a study of CD8 T cells in ankylosing spondylitis. Whole-study results and caveats: Typical of ankylosing spondylitis blood, it appeared, was a TCR beta motif of under 10 highly homologous variants. The authors found the disease-linked clones to be CD8+ and relatively rare in peripheral blood. Existing reports had already noted some motif variants in reactive arthritis synovial fluid and blood. Reports say disease-linked clones showed up significantly more in matched ankylosing spondylitis synovial fluid.

Germline V CDR1 and CDR2: MNHNS, SASEGT. The ends were cut back, 4 bases at V and 1 base at J, with 13 bases in the middle. The CDR3 is 15 amino acids. The TCR beta libraries were generated through quantitative 5'-RACE incorporating molecular barcodes. Each CDR3 protein gets one entry after TCRdb re-called the 5' RACE reads with MiXCR. The table lists 400,000 or so distinct CDR3 sequences, roughly 27% of them singletons. As to this clonotype: Its matching antigen is unknown.

The sample consisted of blood, either unsorted or a sorted T cell fraction (not recorded which). The chain employs TRBV6-1 and TRBJ2-5; D is unclear. This TCR came from a male donor with ankylosing spondylitis. The CDR3 reads CASSVWGTRQETQYF. The DNA for the CDR3 is TGTGCCAGCAGTGTATGGGGAACCCGCCAAGAGACCCAGTACTTC.